A selection of T cell receptor beta chains follows, all from one sample in a study of blood T cells in healthy people across ages. MiXCR was run by TCRdb on the 5' RACE reads, yielding one entry per CDR3 protein. The data contain 710,000 or so distinct CDR3 sequences, approximately 22% of them singletons. The sequenced sample consisted of blood. All receptors come from a man between 65 and 85 years old in good health. CDR3s include the opening cysteine and the closing phenylalanine or tryptophan. The D gene is left open where the match is weak. Clone size is stated in some rows and not others, as once, few, many or a class when expanded.

clone_size,v_call,d_call,j_call,cdr3_nt,cdr3_aa
few,TRBV7-9,-,TRBJ1-4,TGTGCCACGGACGGGGGTGTTGAAAAACTGTTTTTT,CATDGGVEKLFF
many,TRBV7-2,TRBD1,TRBJ2-5,TGTGCCAGCAGCCGGGGACAGCTCCAAGAGACCCAGTACTTC,CASSRGQLQETQYF
many,TRBV12-3/TRBV12-4,TRBD1,TRBJ2-7,TGTGCCAGCAGACACACAGGGGTCTACGAGCAGTACTTC,CASRHTGVYEQYF
few,TRBV29-1,-,TRBJ1-2,TGCAGCGCCAAGGTTGACGGGGGGATTGGGGGCTACACCTTC,CSAKVDGGIGGYTF
many,TRBV20-1,TRBD1,TRBJ1-5,TGCAGTGCTGCCCGACAGGGGAATCAGCCCCAGCATTTT,CSAARQGNQPQHF
-,TRBV19,-,TRBJ2-1,TGTGCCAGTAGTCACGGACGGAACAATGAGCAGTTCTTC,CASSHGRNNEQFF
-,TRBV20-1,-,TRBJ2-4,TGCAGTGCTAGAACGGCTAGTGGTTTCGAACTAGCCAAAAACATTCAGTACTTC,CSARTASGFELAKNIQYF
few,TRBV4-1,TRBD2,TRBJ2-1,TGCGCCAGCAACCAAGATCCCGGTGTCAGCGGGAGGGCCTTAGAGCAGTTCTTC,CASNQDPGVSGRALEQFF
few,TRBV18,-,TRBJ1-1,TGTGCCAGCTCACCAGCCCGGGAAGCTTTCTTT,CASSPAREAFF
-,TRBV12-3/TRBV12-4,-,TRBJ2-1,TGTGCCAGCAGTTTAGTCGCCAGGGGAGAGCAGTTCTTC,CASSLVARGEQFF
few,TRBV5-1,-,TRBJ2-5,TGCGCCAGCAGCCCGCGAGGGACACCAATCGTAGAGACCCAGTACTTC,CASSPRGTPIVETQYF
few,TRBV27,-,TRBJ2-7,TGTGCCAGCAGGTCCTGGGGGGACCTTTCCTACGAGCAGTACTTC,CASRSWGDLSYEQYF
few,TRBV9,-,TRBJ2-3,TGTGCCAGCAGCGTAGGCTCGCGGGGTTCTACTTCTAGCACAGATACGCAGTATTTT,CASSVGSRGSTSSTDTQYF
few,TRBV27,TRBD2,TRBJ2-7,TGTGCCAGCATGCTGAGTAGCGGGGGCTCAACCTACGAGCAGTACTTC,CASMLSSGGSTYEQYF
-,TRBV2,-,TRBJ2-1,TGTGCCAGCGCCACGTCCGGGAAGGAGTCTTATTTC,CASATSGKESYF
-,TRBV6-1,TRBD1,TRBJ2-2,TGTGGAAGTCAGGGGGCATTGAACACCGGGGAGCTGTTTTTT,CGSQGALNTGELFF
few,TRBV5-1,-,TRBJ2-2,TGCGCCAGCAGCCTCAATAGCGGGAACACCGGGGAGCTGTTTTTT,CASSLNSGNTGELFF
-,TRBV7-9,-,TRBJ2-3,TGTGCCAGCAATCGCCGGGGAATCACAGATACGCAGTATTTT,CASNRRGITDTQYF
-,TRBV7-9,-,TRBJ2-2,TGTGCCAGCAGCCCGACTAAGACCGGGGAGCTGTTTTTT,CASSPTKTGELFF
many,TRBV5-1,-,TRBJ1-1,TGTGCCAGCAGCTTAGGGGTGAACACTGAAGCTTTCTTT,CASSLGVNTEAFF
few,TRBV19,TRBD2,TRBJ2-3,TGTGCCAGTAGTAGTTTATTGCTAGCGGGAAGTGGTACGCAGTATTTT,CASSSLLLAGSGTQYF
few,TRBV7-2,-,TRBJ2-3,TGTGCCGGCAGCTTGAGCTCAGATACGCAGTATTTT,CAGSLSSDTQYF
few,TRBV7-2,-,TRBJ2-2,TGTGCCAGCAGCTCGTTTCGAAAGGCCGGGGAGCTGTTTTTT,CASSSFRKAGELFF
-,TRBV28,TRBD2,TRBJ2-3,TGTGCCAGCAGTTCCTCGGGGGGGACTAGCACAGATACGCAGTATTTT,CASSSSGGTSTDTQYF
-,TRBV12-3/TRBV12-4,-,TRBJ2-7,TGTGCCAGCAGGTCCTCGGGCCATTACGAGCAGTGCTTC,CASRSSGHYEQCF
-,TRBV6-5,-,TRBJ1-4,TGTGCCAGCAGTTACGGGAGTCTGGGCGAAAAACTGTTTTTT,CASSYGSLGEKLFF
few,TRBV29-1,-,TRBJ2-4,TGCAGCGTTGAATTTATGTCAGGCCGTCAGGGTACCAAAAACATTCAGTACTTC,CSVEFMSGRQGTKNIQYF
many,TRBV27,-,TRBJ2-1,TGTGCCAGCAGTTCCGCAGTTTTCTACAATGAGCAGTTCTTC,CASSSAVFYNEQFF
-,TRBV10-3,-,TRBJ1-3,TGTGCCATCAGTGGGGACCTCTCTGGAAACACCATATATTTT,CAISGDLSGNTIYF
few,TRBV12-3/TRBV12-4,-,TRBJ2-1,TGTGCCAGCAGTCCTCAGGGTTTTGGGCAGTTCTTC,CASSPQGFGQFF
-,TRBV3-1,-,TRBJ2-1,TGTGCCAGCAGCCAAGATGCGCGGCGGAACAATGACCAGTTCTTC,CASSQDARRNNDQFF
-,TRBV12-3/TRBV12-4,-,TRBJ2-3,TGTGCCAGCAGTTTACAGGATCAGGTATTAGATACGCAGTATTTT,CASSLQDQVLDTQYF
few,TRBV6-5,TRBD1,TRBJ1-4,TGTGCCAGCAGTGACAGGGGGCGGGGTAATGAAAAACTGTTTTTT,CASSDRGRGNEKLFF
-,TRBV20-1,-,TRBJ2-7,TGCAGTGCAGCGTTTTTGGAGCCGACGTACTTC,CSAAFLEPTYF
-,TRBV10-3,TRBD1,TRBJ2-5,TGTGCCACCACCGGGACAGGACACCGTCAAGAGACCCAGTACTTC,CATTGTGHRQETQYF
-,TRBV4-1,TRBD1,TRBJ2-3,TGCGCCAGCAGCCCGGGGACAGGGTATCGAGATACGCAGTATTTT,CASSPGTGYRDTQYF
few,TRBV28,-,TRBJ1-4,TGTGCCAGCAGAGAATCAACTAATGAAAAACTGTTTTTT,CASRESTNEKLFF
-,TRBV6-1,-,TRBJ1-5,TGTGCCAGCAGTGAAGCAGGGACTCAGCCCCAGCATTTT,CASSEAGTQPQHF
few,TRBV20-1,-,TRBJ2-3,TGCAGTGCGGGTGGGGGCTTCTCGGACACAGATACGCAGTATTTT,CSAGGGFSDTDTQYF
-,TRBV2,-,TRBJ2-3,TGTGCCAGCAGTTCCAATCTACGGGATACGCAGTATTTT,CASSSNLRDTQYF
few,TRBV28,TRBD1,TRBJ2-7,TGTGCCAGCAGTCCCAATGGACAGGGTCAATCCTACGAGCAGTACTTC,CASSPNGQGQSYEQYF
-,TRBV6-1,-,TRBJ2-7,TGTGCCGGCCGATGGGAGGAGGGCCCCTACGAGCAGTACTTC,CAGRWEEGPYEQYF
-,TRBV12-3/TRBV12-4,-,TRBJ1-4,TGTGCCAGCAGTCCCCACGGGGTAGAAAAACTGTTTTTT,CASSPHGVEKLFF
few,TRBV5-5,-,TRBJ2-5,TGTGCCAGCAGCTTGAGTTTGGAACAGCCTGACCAAGAGACCCAGTACTTC,CASSLSLEQPDQETQYF
few,TRBV24-1,TRBD2,TRBJ2-1,TGTGCCACCAGTAATATGGCGGGAGGGCCCGGCGAGCAGTTCTTC,CATSNMAGGPGEQFF